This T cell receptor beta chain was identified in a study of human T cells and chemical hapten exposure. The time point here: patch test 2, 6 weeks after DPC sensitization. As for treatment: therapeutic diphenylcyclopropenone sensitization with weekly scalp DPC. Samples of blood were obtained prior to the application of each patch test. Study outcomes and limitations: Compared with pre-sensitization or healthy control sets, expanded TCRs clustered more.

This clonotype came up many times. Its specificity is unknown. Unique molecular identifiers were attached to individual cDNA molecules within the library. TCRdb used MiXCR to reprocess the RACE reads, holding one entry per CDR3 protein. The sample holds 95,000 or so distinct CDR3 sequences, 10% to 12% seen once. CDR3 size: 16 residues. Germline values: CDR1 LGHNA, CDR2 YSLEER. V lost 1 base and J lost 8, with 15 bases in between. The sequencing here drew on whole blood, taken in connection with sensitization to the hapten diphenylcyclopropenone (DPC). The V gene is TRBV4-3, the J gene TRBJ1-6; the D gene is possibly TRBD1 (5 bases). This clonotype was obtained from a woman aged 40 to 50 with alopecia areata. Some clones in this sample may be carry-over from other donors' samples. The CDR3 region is CASSQGPNGRDSPLHF. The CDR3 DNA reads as TGCGCCAGCAGCCAAGGGCCCAACGGCAGGGATTCACCCCTCCACTTT.